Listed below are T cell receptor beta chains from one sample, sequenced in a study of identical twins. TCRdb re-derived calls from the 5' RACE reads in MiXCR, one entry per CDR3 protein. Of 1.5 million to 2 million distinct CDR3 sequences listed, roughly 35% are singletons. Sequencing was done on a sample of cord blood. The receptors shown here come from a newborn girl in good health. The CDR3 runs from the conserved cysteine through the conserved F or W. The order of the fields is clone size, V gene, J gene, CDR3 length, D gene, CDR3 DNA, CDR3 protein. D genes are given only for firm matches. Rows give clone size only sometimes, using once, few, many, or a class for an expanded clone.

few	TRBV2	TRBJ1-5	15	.	TGTGCCAGCAGGCTGGGGCCGTTGGGCAATCAGCCCCAGCATTTT	CASRLGPLGNQPQHF
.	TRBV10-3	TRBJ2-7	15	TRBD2	TGTGCCATCAGTGAGAACGGGAGGGCAGTCTACGAGCAGTACTTC	CAISENGRAVYEQYF
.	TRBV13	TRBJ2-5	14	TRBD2	TGTGCCAGTACCCGGACTAGCGTTGGGAATGAGCAGTACTTC	CASTRTSVGNEQYF
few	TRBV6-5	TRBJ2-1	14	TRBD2	TGTGCCAGCAGTCCCTCCCTAGCGGGAGGCGAGCAGTTCTTC	CASSPSLAGGEQFF
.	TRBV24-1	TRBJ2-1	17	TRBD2	TGTGCCACCAGTGATTTACTTTGGCCCGGGGGGTACAATGAGCAGTTCTTC	CATSDLLWPGGYNEQFF
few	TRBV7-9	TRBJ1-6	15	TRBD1	TGTGCCAGCAGACCTGACAGGGCTTGGAATTCACCCCTCCACTTT	CASRPDRAWNSPLHF
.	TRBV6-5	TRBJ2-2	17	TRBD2	TGTGCCAGCAGTTACCGTCGGACTAGCGGGAGCGGCGGGGAGCTGTTTTTT	CASSYRRTSGSGGELFF
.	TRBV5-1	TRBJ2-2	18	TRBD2	TGCGCCAGCAGCGCCAGACTAGCGGGGGCCCCGAACACCGGGGAGCTGTTTTTT	CASSARLAGAPNTGELFF
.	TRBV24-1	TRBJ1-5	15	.	TGTGCCACCAGCGGAGGGGCAGTTTTGAATCAGCCCCAGCATTTT	CATSGGAVLNQPQHF
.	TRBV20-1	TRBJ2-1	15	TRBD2	TGCAGTGCTAGGCTTAGCGGGAGATCCTACAATGAGCAGTTCTTC	CSARLSGRSYNEQFF
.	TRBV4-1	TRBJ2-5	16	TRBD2	TGCGCCAGCAGCCAAGACGGGACTAGCGGGAGGAATGAGCAGTACTTC	CASSQDGTSGRNEQYF
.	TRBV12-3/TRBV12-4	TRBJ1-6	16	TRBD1	TGTGCCAGCAGGGACAACTACAGGGGGGGGAATTCACCCCTCCACTTT	CASRDNYRGGNSPLHF
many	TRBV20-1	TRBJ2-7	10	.	TGCAGTGCTAGGGCGATCGAGCAGTACTTC	CSARAIEQYF
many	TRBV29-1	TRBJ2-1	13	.	TGCAGCGCCAAGGGACTTGCCTTGGTTGAGCAGTTCTTC	CSAKGLALVEQFF
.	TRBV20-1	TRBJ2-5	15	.	TGCAGTGCTAGAGATGCCGGGACTTTCCAAGAGACCCAGTACTTC	CSARDAGTFQETQYF
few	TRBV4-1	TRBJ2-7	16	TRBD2	TGCGCCAGCAGCCAACGGGAGAGCGGGGGGGCATGGGAGCAGTACTTC	CASSQRESGGAWEQYF
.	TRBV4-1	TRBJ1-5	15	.	TGCGCCAGCAGCCTCCAGACAGACCTCAATCAGCCCCAGCATTTT	CASSLQTDLNQPQHF
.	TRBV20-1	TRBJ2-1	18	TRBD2	TGCAGTGCTAGAGATCCGAAGGGACTAGCGGCCTCCTACAATGAGCAGTTCTTC	CSARDPKGLAASYNEQFF
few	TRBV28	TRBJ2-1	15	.	TGTGCCAGCAGTTTCTCACGGACCTATTACAATGAGCAGTTCTTC	CASSFSRTYYNEQFF
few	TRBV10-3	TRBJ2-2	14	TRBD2	TGTGCCATCAGCCAAGCGGGAGACACCGGGGAGCTGTTTTTT	CAISQAGDTGELFF
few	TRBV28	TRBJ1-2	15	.	TGTGCCAGCAGTCCGTATTATAACTTTGACTATGGCTACACCTTC	CASSPYYNFDYGYTF
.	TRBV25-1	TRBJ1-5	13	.	TGTGCCAGCTCCGGGACATACAATCAGCCCCAGCATTTT	CASSGTYNQPQHF
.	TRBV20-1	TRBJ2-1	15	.	TGCAGTGCTAGTATGGCCTCGCAATTTTCGAATGAGCAGTTCTTC	CSASMASQFSNEQFF
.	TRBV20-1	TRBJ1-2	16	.	TGCAGTGCTAGGGATACCTACCGGACAAGCCCATATGGCTACACCTTC	CSARDTYRTSPYGYTF
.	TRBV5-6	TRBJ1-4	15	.	TGTGCCAGCAGCTTGTGGGGGGGAGCTAATGAAAAACTGTTTTTT	CASSLWGGANEKLFF
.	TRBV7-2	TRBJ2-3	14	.	TGTGCCAGCAGCTTAGCGTCTAGCAGAGATACGCAGTATTTT	CASSLASSRDTQYF